A selection of T cell receptor beta chains follows, all from one sample in a study of T cells after yellow fever vaccination. From the 5' RACE reads, TCRdb called clonotypes with MiXCR, one entry per CDR3 protein. The table lists some 250,000 distinct CDR3 sequences, about 7% of them singletons. The sample was CD4+ T cells sorted from PBMCs, taken 15 days after the yellow fever booster vaccination. All receptors come from a man aged 25-40 years who received the YFV17D yellow fever vaccine. The CDR3 runs from the conserved cysteine through the conserved F or W. A D gene is named only where the DNA matches it firmly. Clone size is not always given. Where it is, it says once, few, many or a class for expanded clones.

clone_size	d_call	j_call	v_call	cdr3_aa	cdr3_nt
many	.	TRBJ1-1	TRBV28	CASSLRMNTEAFF	TGTGCCAGCAGTTTAAGGATGAACACTGAAGCTTTCTTT
.	TRBD1	TRBJ2-7	TRBV5-1	CASSRGQTYEHYF	TGCGCCAGCAGCAGGGGACAGACGTACGAGCACTACTTC
few	.	TRBJ1-2	TRBV20-1	CSATWQLEGYTF	TGCAGTGCTACCTGGCAGCTCGAGGGCTACACCTTC
many	.	TRBJ2-1	TRBV12-3/TRBV12-4	CASSLVAGYNEQFF	TGTGCCAGCAGTTTAGTTGCCGGCTACAATGAGCAGTTCTTC
few	.	TRBJ2-2	TRBV6-1	CASSVGYNTGELFF	TGTGCCAGCAGTGTTGGCTACAACACCGGGGAGCTGTTTTTT
many	.	TRBJ1-4	TRBV7-9	CASSLAISSNEKLFF	TGTGCCAGCAGCTTAGCCATCAGTTCTAATGAAAAACTGTTTTTT
.	.	TRBJ1-1	TRBV20-1	CSARGVVKEAFF	TGCAGTGCTAGAGGGGTGGTGAAGGAAGCTTTCTTT
.	TRBD2	TRBJ2-3	TRBV7-2	CASRGGTSGISTDTQYF	TGTGCCAGCAGGGGGGGGACTAGCGGGATTAGCACAGATACGCAGTATTTT
many	TRBD1	TRBJ2-7	TRBV5-1	CASSLRTGSYEQYF	TGCGCCAGCAGCTTACGGACAGGGTCCTACGAGCAGTACTTC
.	TRBD2	TRBJ2-3	TRBV7-8	CASSLAGGQHTQYF	TGTGCCAGCAGCTTAGCGGGAGGGCAGCATACGCAGTATTTT
many	.	TRBJ2-2	TRBV20-1	CSARDGPGEGELFF	TGCAGTGCTAGAGATGGGCCAGGGGAAGGGGAGCTGTTTTTT
.	TRBD2	TRBJ2-5	TRBV28	CASSTRLAYQETQYF	TGTGCCAGCAGTACGCGACTAGCGTATCAAGAGACCCAGTACTTC
many	TRBD2	TRBJ2-3	TRBV30	CACLPSGSPDTQYF	TGTGCCTGCCTTCCTAGCGGGAGCCCAGATACGCAGTATTTT
many	.	TRBJ2-3	TRBV27	CASSRLASTDTQYF	TGTGCCAGCTCGAGACTCGCTAGCACAGATACGCAGTATTTT
.	.	TRBJ2-5	TRBV11-2	CVSSLVPGGAQETQYF	TGTGTCAGCAGCTTAGTTCCGGGGGGCGCGCAAGAGACCCAGTACTTC
many	.	TRBJ2-5	TRBV7-2	CASSARTVQETQYF	TGTGCCAGCAGCGCGAGGACAGTTCAAGAGACCCAGTACTTC
.	TRBD2	TRBJ2-7	TRBV20-1	CSASASGRNYEQYF	TGCAGTGCTAGTGCTAGCGGGAGGAACTACGAGCAGTACTTC
few	.	TRBJ2-5	TRBV29-1	CSVMDGGVKTQYF	TGCAGCGTCATGGACGGGGGCGTGAAAACCCAGTACTTC
.	.	TRBJ1-4	TRBV18	CASSPPTAATNEKLFF	TGTGCCAGCTCACCACCGACAGCTGCAACTAATGAAAAACTGTTTTTT
.	TRBD2	TRBJ2-1	TRBV7-2	CASSSGGSMGSYNEQFF	TGTGCCAGCAGCTCGGGCGGGAGTATGGGGTCCTACAATGAGCAGTTCTTC
many	.	TRBJ2-2	TRBV7-2	CASSTRLASTGTGELFF	TGTGCCAGCAGCACAAGGCTGGCATCGACGGGCACCGGGGAGCTGTTTTTT
many	TRBD2	TRBJ2-7	TRBV20-1	CSASRGLGAYEQYF	TGCAGTGCTTCACGGGGACTAGGTGCCTACGAGCAGTACTTC
.	.	TRBJ2-7	TRBV7-2	CASSLVRFYEQYF	TGTGCCAGCAGCTTAGTTCGCTTCTACGAGCAGTACTTC
few	.	TRBJ2-3	TRBV5-4	CASYPREFSDTQYF	TGTGCCAGTTATCCCAGGGAGTTCTCAGATACGCAGTATTTT
few	.	TRBJ2-7	TRBV28	CASNGAALLEQYF	TGTGCCAGCAACGGAGCGGCCCTACTCGAGCAGTACTTC
few	.	TRBJ1-1	TRBV5-1	CASSPGVGFEAFF	TGCGCCAGCAGCCCCGGAGTGGGGTTTGAAGCTTTCTTT
many	.	TRBJ2-7	TRBV12-3/TRBV12-4	CASSLDLTHEQYF	TGTGCCAGCAGCCTTGACTTAACCCACGAGCAGTACTTC
.	.	TRBJ2-1	TRBV5-4	CASSLRDPHNEQFF	TGTGCCAGCAGCCTCCGGGACCCTCACAATGAGCAGTTCTTC
.	.	TRBJ1-4	TRBV20-1	CSARLGNEKLFF	TGCAGTGCTAGACTGGGTAATGAAAAACTGTTTTTT
many	.	TRBJ2-5	TRBV7-2	CASSLGPLETQYF	TGTGCCAGCAGCTTAGGACCACTGGAGACCCAGTACTTC
many	.	TRBJ2-3	TRBV7-2	CASSVGTWPDTQYF	TGTGCCAGCAGCGTCGGGACATGGCCAGATACGCAGTATTTT
.	.	TRBJ1-1	TRBV4-3	CASSQGLRRNTEAFF	TGCGCCAGCAGCCAAGGGTTGCGGAGGAACACTGAAGCTTTCTTT
few	.	TRBJ2-7	TRBV7-2	CASSLAAATYEQYF	TGTGCCAGCAGCTTAGCCGCGGCGACCTACGAGCAGTACTTC
few	TRBD1	TRBJ2-7	TRBV7-2	CASSLMGQVSYEQYF	TGTGCCAGCAGCTTAATGGGACAGGTCTCCTACGAGCAGTACTTC